This T cell receptor beta chain is drawn from a study of regulatory T cells in long-lasting Graves disease. As to time point: persistent/refractory GD, antithyroid drugs over 5 years with positive TRAb. The TCR library was prepared using RNA isolated from PBMCs. Sequencing libraries for TCR beta were prepared with iRepertoire HTBI primers and Arm-PCR of CDR3 regions. TCRdb analysed the multiplex PCR reads with MiXCR anew, one entry per CDR3 protein. The table has approximately 690,000 distinct CDR3 sequences, 30% seen once. Germline loops: CDR1 DFQATT, CDR2 SNEGSKA (reference sequence). The length of the CDR3 is 16 residues. After removal of 1 base from V and 5 bases from J, the junction contained 10 bases not matched to a gene.

This chain links TRBV20-1 with TRBJ2-5, with 10 bases matching TRBD1. The receptor comes from a female donor with Graves disease. The sample consisted of peripheral blood mononuclear cells (PBMCs), taken when the disease was refractory, from a patient treated with antithyroid drugs. The CDR3 nucleotides read TGCAGTGCTAGAGCGCTGCTGACAGGGGGCTGGGAGACCCAGTACTTC. Protein product: CSARALLTGGWETQYF.